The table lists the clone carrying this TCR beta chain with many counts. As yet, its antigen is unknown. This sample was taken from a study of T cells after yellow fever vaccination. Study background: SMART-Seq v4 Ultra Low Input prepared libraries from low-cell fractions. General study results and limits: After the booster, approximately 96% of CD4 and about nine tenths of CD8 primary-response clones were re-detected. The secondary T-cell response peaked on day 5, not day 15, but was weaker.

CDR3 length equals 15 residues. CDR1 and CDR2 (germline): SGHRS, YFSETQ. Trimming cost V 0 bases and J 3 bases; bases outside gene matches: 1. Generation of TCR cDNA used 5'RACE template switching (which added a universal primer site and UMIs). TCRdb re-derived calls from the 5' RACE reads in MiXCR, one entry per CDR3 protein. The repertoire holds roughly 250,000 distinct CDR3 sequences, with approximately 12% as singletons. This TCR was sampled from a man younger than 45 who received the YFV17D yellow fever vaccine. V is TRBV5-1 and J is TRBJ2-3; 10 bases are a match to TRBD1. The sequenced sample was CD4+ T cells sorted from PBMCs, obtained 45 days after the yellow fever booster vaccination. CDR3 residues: CASSLGQGATDTQYF. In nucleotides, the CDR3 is TGCGCCAGCAGCTTGGGACAGGGGGCGACAGATACGCAGTATTTT.